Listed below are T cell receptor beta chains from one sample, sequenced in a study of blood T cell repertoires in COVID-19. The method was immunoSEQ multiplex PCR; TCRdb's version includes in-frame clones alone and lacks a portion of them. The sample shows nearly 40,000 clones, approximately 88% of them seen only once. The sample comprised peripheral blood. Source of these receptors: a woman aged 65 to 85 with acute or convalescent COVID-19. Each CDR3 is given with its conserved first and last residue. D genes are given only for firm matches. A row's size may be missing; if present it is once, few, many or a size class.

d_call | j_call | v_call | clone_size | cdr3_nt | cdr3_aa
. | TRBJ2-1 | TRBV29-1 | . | TGCAGCGTTGCTCCGTCCTACAATGAGCAGTTCTTC | CSVAPSYNEQFF
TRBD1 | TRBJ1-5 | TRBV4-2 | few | TGTGCCAGCAGCCAGCAGGGGGCTGAGGGTCAGCCCCAGCATTTT | CASSQQGAEGQPQHF
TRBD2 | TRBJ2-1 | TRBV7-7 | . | TGTGCTAGCAGCTTAGTCGCGGGAGTCGACAATGAGCAGTTCTTC | CASSLVAGVDNEQFF
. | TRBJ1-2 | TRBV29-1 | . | TGCAGCGTTGAAGAATTCTCCGGGGGTGGCTACACCTTC | CSVEEFSGGGYTF
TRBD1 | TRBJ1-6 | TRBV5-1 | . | TGCGCCAGCAGTTTGGGACAGTCTAATTCACCCCTCCACTTT | CASSLGQSNSPLHF
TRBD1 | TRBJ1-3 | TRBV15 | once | TGTGCCACCCGTCCCGGCAGGGGGCTCAGAAACACCATATATTTT | CATRPGRGLRNTIYF
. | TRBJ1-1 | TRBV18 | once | TGTGCCAGCTCGTACAACAGGGATTCGAACACTGAAGCTTTCTTT | CASSYNRDSNTEAFF
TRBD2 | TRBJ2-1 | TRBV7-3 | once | TGTGCCAGCAGCGCGGGGGTGGTCTACAATGAGCAGTTCTTC | CASSAGVVYNEQFF
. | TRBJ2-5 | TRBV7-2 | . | TGTGCCAGCAGCTTCCAACGGACAGCGCAAGAGACCCAGTACTTC | CASSFQRTAQETQYF
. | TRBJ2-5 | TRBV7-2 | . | TGTGCCAGCAGCTTAGTGGGACAAGTCAACCAAGAGACCCAGTACTTC | CASSLVGQVNQETQYF
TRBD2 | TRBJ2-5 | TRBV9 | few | TGTGCCAGCAGCATTCTGGGACTAGCGGGGGAAGAGACCCAGTACTTC | CASSILGLAGEETQYF
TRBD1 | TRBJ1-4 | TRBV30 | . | TGTGCCTGGGGGGGGACAGGGGCCCGGACTAATGAAAAACTGTTTTTT | CAWGGTGARTNEKLFF
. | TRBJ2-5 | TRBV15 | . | TGTGCCACCAGACCCACAGACCAAGAGACCCAGTACTTC | CATRPTDQETQYF
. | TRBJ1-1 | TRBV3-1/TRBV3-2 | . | TGTGCCAGCAGCCAAGAGTCTAGGACTGAAGCTTTCTTT | CASSQESRTEAFF
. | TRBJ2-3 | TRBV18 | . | TGTGCCAGCTCACCGGGCGGGGCTAGCACAGATACGCAGTATTTT | CASSPGGASTDTQYF
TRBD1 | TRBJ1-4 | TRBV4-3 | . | TGCGCCAGCAGAAGTGCGAGACAGGGTAGGGAAAAACTGTTTTTT | CASRSARQGREKLFF
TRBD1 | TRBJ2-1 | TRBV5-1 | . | TGCGCCAGCACCCTCCAGGGGGATGAGCAGTTCTTC | CASTLQGDEQFF
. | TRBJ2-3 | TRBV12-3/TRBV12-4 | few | TGTGCCAGCAGATACACAGATACGCAGTATTTT | CASRYTDTQYF
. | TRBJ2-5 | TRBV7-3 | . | TGTGCCAGCAGCTTAAATGGTGGACTGACCCAAGAGACCCAGTACTTC | CASSLNGGLTQETQYF